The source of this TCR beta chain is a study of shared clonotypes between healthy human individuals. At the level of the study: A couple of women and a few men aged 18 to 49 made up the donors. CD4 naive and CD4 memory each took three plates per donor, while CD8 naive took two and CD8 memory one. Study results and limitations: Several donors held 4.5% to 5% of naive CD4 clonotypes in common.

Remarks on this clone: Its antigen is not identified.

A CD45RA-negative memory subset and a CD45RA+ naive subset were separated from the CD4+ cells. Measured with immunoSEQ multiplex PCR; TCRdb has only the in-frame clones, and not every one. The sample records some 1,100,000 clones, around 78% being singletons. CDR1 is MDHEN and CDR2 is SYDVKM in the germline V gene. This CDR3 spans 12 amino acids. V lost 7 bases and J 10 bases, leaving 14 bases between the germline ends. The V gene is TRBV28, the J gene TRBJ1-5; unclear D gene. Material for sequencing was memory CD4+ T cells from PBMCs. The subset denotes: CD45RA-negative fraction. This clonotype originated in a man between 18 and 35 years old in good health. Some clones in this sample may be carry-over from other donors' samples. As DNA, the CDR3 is TGTGCCAGCACCCAATCGGGGTCCCCCCAGCATTTT. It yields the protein CASTQSGSPQHF.